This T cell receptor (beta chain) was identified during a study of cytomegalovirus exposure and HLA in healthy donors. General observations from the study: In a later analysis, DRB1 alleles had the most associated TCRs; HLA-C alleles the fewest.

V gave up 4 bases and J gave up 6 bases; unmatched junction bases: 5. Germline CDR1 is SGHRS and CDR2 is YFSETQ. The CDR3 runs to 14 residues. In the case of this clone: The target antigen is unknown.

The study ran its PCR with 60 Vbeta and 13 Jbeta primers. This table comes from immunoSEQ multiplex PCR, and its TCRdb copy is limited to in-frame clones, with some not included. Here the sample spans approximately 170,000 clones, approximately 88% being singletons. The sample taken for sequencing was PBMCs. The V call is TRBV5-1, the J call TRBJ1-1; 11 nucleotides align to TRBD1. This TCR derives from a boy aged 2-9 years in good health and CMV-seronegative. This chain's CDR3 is CASSEGQGGPEAFF. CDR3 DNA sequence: TGCGCCAGCAGCGAGGGACAGGGGGGCCCTGAAGCTTTCTTT.